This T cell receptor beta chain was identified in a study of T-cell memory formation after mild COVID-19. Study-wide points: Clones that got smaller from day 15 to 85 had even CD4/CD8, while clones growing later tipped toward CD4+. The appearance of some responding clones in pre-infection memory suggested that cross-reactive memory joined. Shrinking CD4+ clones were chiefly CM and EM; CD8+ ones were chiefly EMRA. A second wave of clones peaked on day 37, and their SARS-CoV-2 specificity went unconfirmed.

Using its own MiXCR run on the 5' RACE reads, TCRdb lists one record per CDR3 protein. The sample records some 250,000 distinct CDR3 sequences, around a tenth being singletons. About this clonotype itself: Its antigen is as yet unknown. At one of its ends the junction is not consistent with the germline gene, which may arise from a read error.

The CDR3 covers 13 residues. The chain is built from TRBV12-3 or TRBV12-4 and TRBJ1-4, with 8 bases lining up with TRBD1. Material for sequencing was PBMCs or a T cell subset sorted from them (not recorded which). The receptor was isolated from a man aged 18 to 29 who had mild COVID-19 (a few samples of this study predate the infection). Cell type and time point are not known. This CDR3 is CASRRESATGAIF. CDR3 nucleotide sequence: TGTGCCAGCAGGAGAGAGTCTGCGACAGGGGCGATTTTT.